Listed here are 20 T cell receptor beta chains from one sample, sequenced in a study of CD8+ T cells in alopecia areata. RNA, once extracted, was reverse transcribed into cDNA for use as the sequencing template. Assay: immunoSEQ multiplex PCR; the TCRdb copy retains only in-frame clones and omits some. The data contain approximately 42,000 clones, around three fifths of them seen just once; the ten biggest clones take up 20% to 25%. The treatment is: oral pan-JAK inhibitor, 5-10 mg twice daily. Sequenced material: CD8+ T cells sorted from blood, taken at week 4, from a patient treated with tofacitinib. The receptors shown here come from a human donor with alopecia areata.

The CDR3 reads CASSHRGGGVYNEQFF. CDR3 in DNA: TGTGCCAGCAGCCATAGAGGTGGTGGGGTCTACAATGAGCAGTTCTTC. The chain recombines TRBV14 with TRBJ2-1; D is uncertain. The ends were cut back, 3 bases at V and 3 bases at J, with 15 bases in the middle. The CDR3 has 16 amino acids. Germline CDR1 reads SGHDN; CDR2 reads FVKESK.

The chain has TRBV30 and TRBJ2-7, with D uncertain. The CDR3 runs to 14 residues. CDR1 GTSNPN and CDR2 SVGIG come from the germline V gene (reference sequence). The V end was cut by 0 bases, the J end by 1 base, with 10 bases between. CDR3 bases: TGTGCCTGGAGTGTTGATATAGGTTCCTACGAGCAGTACTTC. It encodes CAWSVDIGSYEQYF.

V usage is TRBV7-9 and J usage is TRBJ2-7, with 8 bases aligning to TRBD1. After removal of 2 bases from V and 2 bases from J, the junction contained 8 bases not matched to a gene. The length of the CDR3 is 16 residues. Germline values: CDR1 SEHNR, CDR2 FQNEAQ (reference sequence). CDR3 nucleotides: TGTGCCAGCAGCTTAATTTCGGACAGGGATCCCTACGAGCAGTACTTC. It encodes CASSLISDRDPYEQYF.

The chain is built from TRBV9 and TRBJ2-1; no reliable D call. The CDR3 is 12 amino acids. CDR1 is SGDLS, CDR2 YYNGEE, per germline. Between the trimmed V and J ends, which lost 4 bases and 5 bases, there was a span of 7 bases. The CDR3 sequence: CASSPNDNEQFF. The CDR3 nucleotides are TGTGCCAGCAGCCCTAACGACAATGAGCAGTTCTTC.

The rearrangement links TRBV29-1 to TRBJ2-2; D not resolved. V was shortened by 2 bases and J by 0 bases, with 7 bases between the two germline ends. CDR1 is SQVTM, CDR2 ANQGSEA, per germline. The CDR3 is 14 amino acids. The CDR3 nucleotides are TGCAGCGTTGAAACATCGACGAACACCGGGGAGCTGTTTTTT. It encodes CSVETSTNTGELFF.

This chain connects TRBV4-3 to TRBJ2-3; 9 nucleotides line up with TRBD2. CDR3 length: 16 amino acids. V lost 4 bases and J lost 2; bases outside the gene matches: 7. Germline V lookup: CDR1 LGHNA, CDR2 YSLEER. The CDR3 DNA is TGCGCCAGCAGCCCGACCGGGACTAGCCCCACAGATACGCAGTATTTT. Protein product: CASSPTGTSPTDTQYF.

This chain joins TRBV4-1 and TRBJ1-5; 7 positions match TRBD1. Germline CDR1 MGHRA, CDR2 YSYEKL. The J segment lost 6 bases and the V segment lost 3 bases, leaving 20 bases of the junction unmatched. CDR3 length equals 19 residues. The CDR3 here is CASSHVLGQGDGDGQPQHF. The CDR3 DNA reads TGCGCCAGCAGCCACGTACTGGGGCAGGGGGACGGGGACGGTCAGCCCCAGCATTTT.

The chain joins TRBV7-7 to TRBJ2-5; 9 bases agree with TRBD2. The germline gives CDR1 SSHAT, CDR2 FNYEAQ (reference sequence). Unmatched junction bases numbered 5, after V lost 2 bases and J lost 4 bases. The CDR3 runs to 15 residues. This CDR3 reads CASSLISGGLETQYF. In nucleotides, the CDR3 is TGTGCCAGCAGCTTAATTAGCGGGGGACTAGAGACCCAGTACTTC.

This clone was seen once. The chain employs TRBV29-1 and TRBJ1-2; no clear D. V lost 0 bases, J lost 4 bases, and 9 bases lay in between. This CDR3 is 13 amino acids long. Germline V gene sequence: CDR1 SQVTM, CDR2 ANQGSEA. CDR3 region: CSVEDLQSYGYTF. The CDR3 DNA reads TGCAGCGTTGAAGATCTACAGAGCTATGGCTACACCTTC.

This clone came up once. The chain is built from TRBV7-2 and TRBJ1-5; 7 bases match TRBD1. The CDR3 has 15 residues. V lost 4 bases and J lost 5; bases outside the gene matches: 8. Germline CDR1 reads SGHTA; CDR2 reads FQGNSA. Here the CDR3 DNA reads TGTGCCAGCAGCTCCCGACAGGGAGAGGATCAGCCCCAGCATTTT. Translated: CASSSRQGEDQPQHF.

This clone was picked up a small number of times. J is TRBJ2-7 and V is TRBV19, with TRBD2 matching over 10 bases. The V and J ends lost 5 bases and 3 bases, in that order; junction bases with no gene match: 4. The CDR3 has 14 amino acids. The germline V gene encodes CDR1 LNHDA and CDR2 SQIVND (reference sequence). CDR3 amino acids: CASSLAGALYEQYF. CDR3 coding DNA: TGTGCCAGTAGTCTAGCGGGGGCCCTCTACGAGCAGTACTTC.

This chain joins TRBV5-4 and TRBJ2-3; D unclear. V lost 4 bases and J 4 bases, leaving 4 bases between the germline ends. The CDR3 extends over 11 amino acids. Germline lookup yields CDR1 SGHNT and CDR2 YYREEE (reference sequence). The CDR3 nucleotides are TGTGCCAGCAGCGTGGCAGATACGCAGTATTTT. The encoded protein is CASSVADTQYF.

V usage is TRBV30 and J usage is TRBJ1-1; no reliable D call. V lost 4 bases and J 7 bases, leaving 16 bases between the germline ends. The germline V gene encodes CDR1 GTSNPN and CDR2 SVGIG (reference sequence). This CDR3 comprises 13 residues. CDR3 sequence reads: CAWTGYLTGEAFF. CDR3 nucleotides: TGTGCCTGGACAGGTTATTTGACGGGTGAAGCTTTCTTT.

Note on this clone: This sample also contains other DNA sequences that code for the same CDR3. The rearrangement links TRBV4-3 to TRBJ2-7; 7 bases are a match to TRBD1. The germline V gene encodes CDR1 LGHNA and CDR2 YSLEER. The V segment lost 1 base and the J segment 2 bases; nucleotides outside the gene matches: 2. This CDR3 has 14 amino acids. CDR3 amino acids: CASSQGTGTYEQYF. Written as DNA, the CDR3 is TGCGCCAGCAGCCAAGGGACAGGAACCTACGAGCAGTACTTC.

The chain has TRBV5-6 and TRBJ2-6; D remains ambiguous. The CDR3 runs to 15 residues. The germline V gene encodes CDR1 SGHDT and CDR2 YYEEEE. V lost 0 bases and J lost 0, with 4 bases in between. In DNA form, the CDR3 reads TGTGCCAGCAGCTTGGTTTTCTCTGGGGCCAACGTCCTGACTTTC. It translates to CASSLVFSGANVLTF.

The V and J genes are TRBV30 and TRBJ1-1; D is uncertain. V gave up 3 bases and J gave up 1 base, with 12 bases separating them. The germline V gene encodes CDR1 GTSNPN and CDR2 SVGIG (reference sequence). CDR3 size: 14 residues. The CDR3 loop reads CAWRTLSGNTEAFF. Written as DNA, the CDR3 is TGTGCCTGGAGAACGTTGTCGGGGAACACTGAAGCTTTCTTT.

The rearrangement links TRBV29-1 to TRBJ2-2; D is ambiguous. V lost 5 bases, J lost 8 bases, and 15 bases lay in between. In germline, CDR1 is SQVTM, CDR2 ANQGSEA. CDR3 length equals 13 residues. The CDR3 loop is CSVSLETRGELFF. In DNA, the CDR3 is TGCAGCGTTAGCCTAGAAACACGGGGGGAGCTGTTTTTT.

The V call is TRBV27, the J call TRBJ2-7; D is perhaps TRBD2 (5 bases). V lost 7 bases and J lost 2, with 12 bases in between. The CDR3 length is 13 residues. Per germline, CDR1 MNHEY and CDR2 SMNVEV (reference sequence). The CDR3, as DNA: TGTGCCAGCACTCGGTCCGGGGCCTACGAGCAGTACTTC. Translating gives CASTRSGAYEQYF.

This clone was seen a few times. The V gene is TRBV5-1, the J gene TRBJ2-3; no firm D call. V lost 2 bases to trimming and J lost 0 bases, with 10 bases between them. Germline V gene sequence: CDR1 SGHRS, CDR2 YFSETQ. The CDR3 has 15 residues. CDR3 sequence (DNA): TGCGCCAGCAGCTTAGTGGGTGGAAGCACAGATACGCAGTATTTT. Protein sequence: CASSLVGGSTDTQYF.

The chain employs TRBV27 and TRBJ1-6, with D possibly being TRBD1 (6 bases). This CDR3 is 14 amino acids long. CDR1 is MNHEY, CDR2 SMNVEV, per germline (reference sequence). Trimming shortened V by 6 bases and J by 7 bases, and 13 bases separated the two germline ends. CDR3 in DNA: TGTGCCAGCAGCCTACAGGGTGGGAATTCACCCCTCCACTTT. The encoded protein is CASSLQGGNSPLHF.